These T cell receptor beta chains were read from a single sample in a study of regulatory T cells in long-lasting Graves disease. TCRdb reprocessed the multiplex PCR reads with MiXCR, giving one entry per CDR3 protein. The table shows just over 600,000 distinct CDR3 sequences, with less than 20% occurring only once. This sample also belongs to another study, concerning T cells in Graves' hyperthyroidism and ophthalmopathy.

The sample here was peripheral blood mononuclear cells (PBMCs), taken at new diagnosis, from a patient treated with antithyroid drugs. Receptors were obtained from a woman in her 30s with Graves disease. Each CDR3 is given with its conserved first and last residue. Fields, in order: J gene, D gene, clone size, CDR3 length, V gene, CDR3 protein, CDR3 DNA. A D gene is named only where the DNA matches it firmly. Clone size, where shown, is once, few, many, or a class for clones that have expanded.

TRBJ2-3,TRBD2,NA,14,TRBV30,CAWSATGRAITQYF,TGTGCCTGGAGCGCCACCGGGAGGGCCATAACGCAGTATTTT
TRBJ2-5,TRBD1,NA,14,TRBV29-1,CSGGRTGLAETQYF,TGCAGCGGTGGACGGACAGGACTTGCAGAGACCCAGTACTTC
TRBJ1-6,NA,NA,14,TRBV11-1,CASRHRQDNSPLHF,TGTGCCAGCAGGCACAGACAGGATAATTCACCCCTCCACTTT
TRBJ2-5,TRBD2,many,16,TRBV7-9,CASSTSERDWQETQYF,TGTGCCAGCAGCACCTCGGAGCGGGATTGGCAAGAGACCCAGTACTTC
TRBJ1-1,TRBD1,many,15,TRBV28,CASSSAGGWDTEAFF,TGTGCCAGCAGTTCCGCAGGGGGCTGGGACACTGAAGCTTTCTTT
TRBJ2-1,NA,many,16,TRBV24-1,CATSRGGTGQNNEQFF,TGTGCCACCAGTCGCGGGGGCACCGGACAGAACAATGAGCAGTTCTTC
TRBJ2-3,TRBD2,many,13,TRBV5-1,CASRNGGTDTQYF,TGCGCCAGCAGAAACGGGGGGACAGATACGCAGTATTTT
TRBJ2-7,TRBD1,many,18,TRBV7-9,CASSSMEAQRTGSDEQYF,TGTGCCAGCAGCTCAATGGAGGCTCAAAGGACAGGGTCGGACGAGCAGTACTTC
TRBJ1-2,NA,many,12,TRBV24-1,CATSDSGRVHTF,TGTGCCACCAGTGATTCCGGACGGGTTCACACCTTC
TRBJ1-1,NA,few,14,TRBV18,CASLNGRRETEAFF,TGTGCCAGCCTGAATGGACGGCGGGAAACTGAAGCTTTCTTT
TRBJ2-3,NA,NA,15,TRBV20-1,CSARDYGGGPDTQYF,TGCAGTGCTAGAGATTACGGGGGAGGCCCAGATACGCAGTATTTT
TRBJ1-5,TRBD1,NA,14,TRBV18,CASSPSQGFQPQHF,TGTGCCAGCTCACCTTCACAGGGGTTTCAGCCCCAGCATTTT
TRBJ2-3,TRBD2,NA,14,TRBV27,CATAEREGSDTQYF,TGTGCCACCGCCGAGCGGGAGGGATCAGATACGCAGTATTTT
TRBJ2-3,NA,NA,14,TRBV5-1,CASSLLGGPDTQYF,TGCGCCAGCAGCTTGCTTGGGGGCCCAGATACGCAGTATTTT
TRBJ2-3,NA,NA,17,TRBV7-3,CASTPPLGSRNTDTQYF,TGTGCCAGCACCCCTCCCTTGGGTAGCAGAAACACAGATACGCAGTATTTT
TRBJ1-3,NA,NA,14,TRBV19,CASRVGQGGNTIYF,TGTGCCAGCCGAGTGGGACAAGGGGGAAACACCATATATTTT
TRBJ2-7,TRBD1,many,14,TRBV2,CASSWTGRSYEQYF,TGTGCCAGCAGCTGGACAGGGCGCTCCTACGAGCAGTACTTC
TRBJ2-1,NA,few,10,TRBV20-1,CSARRGDPLF,TGCAGTGCCAGACGGGGAGACCCCTTATTC
TRBJ1-1,NA,NA,13,TRBV20-1,CSAPPPSNTEAFF,TGCAGTGCCCCTCCCCCGAGTAACACTGAAGCTTTCTTT
TRBJ2-5,TRBD2,many,14,TRBV7-3,CASSYGLVQETQYF,TGTGCCAGCAGCTACGGACTAGTCCAAGAGACCCAGTACTTC
TRBJ2-5,TRBD1,many,15,TRBV7-9,CASSLGTGPGGTQYF,TGTGCCAGCAGCTTAGGGACAGGGCCGGGTGGGACCCAGTACTTC
TRBJ2-1,TRBD1,many,15,TRBV11-2,CASSILQGFGNEQFF,TGTGCCAGCAGCATACTACAGGGGTTTGGCAATGAGCAGTTCTTC
TRBJ2-3,TRBD2,many,16,TRBV6-1,CASSDPRRGRSDTQYF,TGTGCCAGCAGCGACCCACGTCGCGGGAGGTCAGATACGCAGTATTTT
TRBJ2-1,NA,few,15,TRBV27,CASSPLEGLHNEQFF,TGTGCCAGCAGCCCCCTAGAGGGATTGCACAATGAGCAGTTCTTC
TRBJ1-3,NA,NA,16,TRBV27,CASSPGNWVAGNTIYF,TGTGCCAGCAGTCCAGGGAATTGGGTTGCTGGAAACACCATATATTTT
TRBJ1-1,NA,NA,12,TRBV2,CASNLRVVEAFF,TGTGCCAGCAATCTACGGGTAGTTGAAGCTTTCTTT
TRBJ2-5,NA,NA,18,TRBV4-1,CASSQVYLGGGNQETQYF,TGCGCCAGCAGCCAAGTATATTTGGGGGGTGGGAACCAAGAGACCCAGTACTTC
TRBJ1-2,TRBD1,once,15,TRBV11-2,CASSLAKRAGGGYTF,TGTGCCAGCAGCTTGGCTAAGAGAGCAGGGGGAGGCTACACCTTC
TRBJ1-1,NA,many,14,TRBV9,CASSVRGSNTEAFF,TGTGCCAGCAGCGTAAGGGGATCGAACACTGAAGCTTTCTTT
TRBJ2-5,NA,NA,13,TRBV30,CAWSLSFRETQYF,TGTGCCTGGAGTCTATCATTCCGAGAGACCCAGTACTTC
TRBJ2-7,NA,many,16,TRBV28,CASSLWGGAGRYEQYF,TGTGCCAGCAGTTTATGGGGCGGGGCAGGGAGGTACGAGCAGTACTTC
TRBJ2-7,NA,NA,12,TRBV2,CASQGHSYEQYF,TGTGCCAGCCAAGGACATTCCTACGAGCAGTACTTC
TRBJ2-2,NA,NA,14,TRBV29-1,CSASGYWGTGELFF,TGCAGCGCTTCAGGGTACTGGGGAACCGGGGAGCTGTTTTTT
TRBJ1-5,NA,few,15,TRBV18,CASSNTGGPIQPQHF,TGTGCCAGCTCAAATACGGGGGGCCCCATTCAGCCCCAGCATTTT
TRBJ2-3,TRBD1,few,17,TRBV5-1,CASSLGTGIPEGDTQYF,TGCGCCAGCAGCCTCGGGACAGGGATTCCTGAAGGAGATACGCAGTATTTT
TRBJ2-1,NA,few,15,TRBV18,CASSPHKVPGNEQFF,TGTGCCAGCTCACCACACAAGGTTCCCGGGAATGAGCAGTTCTTC
TRBJ1-1,NA,NA,16,TRBV5-1,CASSLVRTTPYTEAFF,TGCGCCAGCAGCTTGGTGCGGACCACTCCCTACACTGAAGCTTTCTTT
TRBJ2-1,TRBD1,few,16,TRBV4-2,CASSQEGGGWNNEQFF,TGTGCCAGCAGCCAAGAAGGGGGCGGGTGGAACAATGAGCAGTTCTTC
TRBJ1-1,NA,NA,13,TRBV18,CASSGAGNTEAFF,TGTGCCAGCTCCGGGGCGGGGAACACTGAAGCTTTCTTT
TRBJ2-7,TRBD2,few,16,TRBV20-1,CSARDRTSGTYYEQYF,TGCAGTGCTAGAGATCGAACTAGCGGAACCTACTACGAGCAGTACTTC
TRBJ2-4,TRBD2,many,20,TRBV12-3/TRBV12-4,CASSPAIGTSGHKAKNIQYF,TGTGCCAGCAGTCCCGCCATCGGGACTAGCGGGCACAAAGCCAAAAACATTCAGTACTTC